These 18 T cell receptor beta chains were sequenced from one sample in a study of response to subunit inactivated influenza vaccine. Each CDR3 protein gets one entry after TCRdb re-called the RT-PCR reads with MiXCR. The table lists hundreds of thousands of distinct CDR3 sequences, about 25% of them singletons. Sequences were derived from CD4+ T cells sorted from PBMCs, sampled roughly 5 days after vaccination. These receptors all come from a middle-aged man who received an inactivated influenza vaccine.

This rearrangement joins TRBV20-1 to TRBJ2-7; 11 nucleotides match TRBD2. The CDR3 totals 14 residues. V shed 6 bases, J shed 0 bases, and the junction held 4 bases outside the gene matches. CDR1 is DFQATT and CDR2 is SNEGSKA in the germline V gene (reference sequence). As DNA, the CDR3 is TGCAGTGCGGAACTAGCGGGGGCCTCCTACGAGCAGTACTTC. Protein sequence: CSAELAGASYEQYF.

This clonotype has only one observation. J is TRBJ2-5 and V is TRBV29-1; 10 positions match TRBD2. Looked up from germline, CDR1 is SQVTM and CDR2 is ANQGSEA. V was clipped by 7 bases and J by 6 bases; unmatched bases: 11. The CDR3 totals 14 residues. In DNA form, the CDR3 reads TGCAGCGCCAAAGCGGGGGGGCCCGTACAGACCCAGTACTTC. This encodes CSAKAGGPVQTQYF.

This clonotype came up a few times. The chain joins TRBV10-3 to TRBJ2-5; 10 bases are shared with TRBD1. V dropped 0 bases and J dropped 4; count of bases not matched to a gene: 5. This CDR3 spans 16 amino acids. Germline V gene lookup returns CDR1 ENHRY and CDR2 SYGVKD. CDR3 DNA sequence: TGTGCCATCAGTGAGTCGGTGACAGGGGGCAGAGAGACCCAGTACTTC. It is translated as CAISESVTGGRETQYF.

Details on this clonotype: A much larger clone is a single base away; this may be a read error. The chain couples TRBV28 to TRBJ2-6; D call uncertain. The germline V gene encodes CDR1 MDHEN and CDR2 SYDVKM. V lost 6 bases, J lost 2 bases, and 5 bases lay in between. The CDR3 length is 13 residues. CDR3 nucleotide sequence: TGTGCCAGCAGCCAACCTGGGGCCAACGTCCTGACTTTC. Protein sequence: CASSQPGANVLTF.

The V and J genes are TRBV7-2 and TRBJ1-2; D is possibly TRBD1 (6 bases). Germline values: CDR1 SGHTA, CDR2 FQGNSA. Between the trimmed V and J ends, which lost 3 bases and 8 bases, there was a span of 10 bases. The CDR3 extends over 12 amino acids. CDR3 region: CASSFGGRGYTF. CDR3 nucleotides: TGTGCCAGCAGCTTCGGGGGGCGGGGCTACACCTTC.

This clonotype showed up just a few times. The rearrangement links TRBV7-3 to TRBJ2-1; 10 bases are a match to TRBD2. The CDR3 extends over 14 amino acids. J was trimmed by 9 bases and V by 5 bases; bases with no gene match: 7. Germline V CDR1 and CDR2: SGHTA, FQGTGA. The CDR3 protein is CASSVQREGPEQFF. CDR3 nucleotides: TGTGCCAGCAGCGTCCAGCGGGAGGGCCCTGAGCAGTTCTTC. The variable domain in full, with the rest retrieved from reference TRBV7-3 and TRBJ2-1, is GAGVSQTPSNKVTEKGKYVELRCDPISGHTALYWYRQSLGQGPEFLIYFQGTGAADDSGLPNDRFFAVRPEGSVSTLKIQRTERGDSAVYLCASSVQREGPEQFFGPGTRLTVL.

This clonotype appeared a few times. The rearrangement links TRBV5-1 to TRBJ2-1; D not resolved. Germline lookup yields CDR1 SGHRS and CDR2 YFSETQ. V lost 5 bases to trimming and J lost 12 bases, with 18 bases between them. CDR3 length: 13 residues. The CDR3 bases are TGCGCCAGCAGAGGATTGGCAGCCTGGGGGCAGTTCTTC. Protein sequence: CASRGLAAWGQFF.

This sequence joins TRBV2 and TRBJ2-7; 8 nucleotides match TRBD1. V shed 5 bases, J shed 6 bases, and the junction held 9 bases outside the gene matches. The germline gives CDR1 SNHLY, CDR2 FYNNEI. The CDR3 spans 14 residues. Here the CDR3 reads CASSPGTGYGEQYF. The CDR3 DNA is TGTGCCAGCAGTCCCGGGACAGGTTACGGCGAGCAGTACTTC.

This clonotype was seen more than once but under ten times. The gene calls are TRBV25-1 and TRBJ2-5; no clear D gene. The V and J ends lost 4 bases and 2 bases respectively, with 8 bases between them. Germline lookup yields CDR1 MGHDK and CDR2 SYGVNS. There are 13 residues in the CDR3. DNA for the CDR3: TGTGCCAGCAGTGGAGGCAAACAAGAGACCCAGTACTTC. Amino acid sequence: CASSGGKQETQYF.

This sequence joins TRBV28 and TRBJ1-5; TRBD1 agrees at 7 bases. The CDR3 totals 16 residues. From germline, CDR1 is MDHEN and CDR2 SYDVKM. Trimming at V came to 8 bases and at J to 3 bases, leaving 13 bases not matched to a gene. The CDR3 loop reads CASGGRTGEYNQPQHF. CDR3 bases: TGTGCCAGCGGGGGAAGGACAGGAGAATACAATCAGCCCCAGCATTTT.

This chain links TRBV10-3 with TRBJ2-7, with unresolved D. CDR1 ENHRY and CDR2 SYGVKD come from the germline V gene. The CDR3 contains 12 residues. The ends were cut back, 6 bases at V and 4 bases at J, with 10 bases in the middle. CDR3 sequence (DNA): TGTGCCATCAGGCCCGCCGGTTACGAGCAGTACTTC. Translation gives CAIRPAGYEQYF.

This clonotype was found many times. This chain connects TRBV7-9 to TRBJ2-1, with D perhaps assigned TRBD1 or TRBD2 (5 bases each). Trimming stripped 1 base from V and 8 bases from J, with 18 bases between. CDR3 size: 16 residues. CDR1 is SEHNR, CDR2 FQNEAQ, per germline (reference sequence). DNA of the CDR3: TGTGCCAGCAGCTTAGTGGTGGGACCCAGCAGAGATGAGCAGTTCTTC. Protein sequence: CASSLVVGPSRDEQFF.

There are a few counts of this clonotype. V is TRBV2 and J is TRBJ2-5, with TRBD1 matching over 7 bases. The germline gives CDR1 SNHLY, CDR2 FYNNEI. J lost 4 bases, V lost 5 bases, and 10 bases had no gene match. CDR3 length equals 15 residues. The DNA of the CDR3 is TGTGCCAGCAGTCAAACCCGACAGGGTCGAGAGACCCAGTACTTC. The encoded protein is CASSQTRQGRETQYF.

This clonotype was recorded a few times. The gene calls are TRBV15 and TRBJ1-1; no clear D gene. The germline V gene encodes CDR1 LNHNV and CDR2 YYDKDF (reference sequence). CDR3 length: 16 residues. V was trimmed by 0 bases and J by 1 base, leaving 12 bases between them. CDR3 sequence: CATSRDLVRTNTEAFF. The CDR3 nucleotides are TGTGCCACCAGCAGAGATTTGGTCCGAACGAACACTGAAGCTTTCTTT.

In its sample, this clonotype was seen a few times. V usage is TRBV6-5 and J usage is TRBJ2-3; D is ambiguous. CDR1 and CDR2 (germline): MNHEY, SVGAGI. The V end was cut by 0 bases, the J end by 1 base, with 5 bases between. The CDR3 has 14 amino acids. CDR3 sequence reads: CASSYSLGTDTQYF. The CDR3 DNA sequence: TGTGCCAGCAGTTACTCTTTGGGCACAGATACGCAGTATTTT.

This clonotype turned up a few times. As DNA, the CDR3 is TGTGCCATCAGTGCCAACCGGGGACTAGCGCATACCGGAGCCCAGTACTTC. Translated, it gives CAISANRGLAHTGAQYF. The J gene is TRBJ2-5, the V gene TRBV10-3; 10 nucleotides match TRBD2. The CDR3 loop spans 17 amino acids. Germline trimming cut 4 bases from V and 9 bases from J; bases unmatched to any gene: 17. Per the germline V gene, CDR1 is ENHRY and CDR2 is SYGVKD.

The chain carries TRBV6-2 or TRBV6-3 and TRBJ2-5, with a weak D call TRBD2 (7 bases). CDR1 is MNHEY, CDR2 SVGEGT, per germline. V lost 8 bases and J lost 4, with 17 bases in between. The CDR3 sequence is 14 residues long. The CDR3 spells CASGSYREGETQYF. In nucleotides, the CDR3 is TGTGCCAGCGGGTCGTACAGGGAGGGAGAGACCCAGTACTTC.

The gene calls are TRBV28 and TRBJ1-2; D unclear. Trimming left V 6 bases short and J 2 bases short, with 13 bases between. This CDR3 has 14 residues. CDR1 is MDHEN and CDR2 is SYDVKM in the germline V gene. Here the CDR3 reads CASRPPTTNYGYTF. The CDR3 DNA follows: TGTGCCAGCAGACCACCGACTACCAACTATGGCTACACCTTC.